This record covers a single T cell receptor (beta chain). Its cognate antigen is unknown. The PCR ran on 60 Vbeta and 13 Jbeta primers. Here immunoSEQ multiplex PCR was the method, and the copy in TCRdb shows in-frame clones only, minus some. The table includes around 140,000 clones, about 86% detected once. The sample originates from a study of cytomegalovirus exposure and HLA in healthy donors. Overall study findings and caveats: Presence/absence analysis assumed near-uniform sequencing depth across donors. Cytomegalovirus status was reportedly diagnosed by the classifier with high specificity and sensitivity. It was 164 TCR beta chains that were listed as cytomegalovirus-associated. Indistinguishable V segments such as TRBV6-2 and TRBV6-3 were excluded.

The CDR3 consists of 16 residues. V gave up 0 bases and J gave up 2 bases; unmatched junction bases: 5. Germline V lookup: CDR1 SGHRS, CDR2 YFSETQ. This TCR came from a woman aged 25-40 years in good health and CMV-seronegative. Sample: PBMCs. This chain connects TRBV5-1 to TRBJ2-1; 7 bases fit TRBD1. The DNA for the CDR3 is TGCGCCAGCAGCTTGGATGCGCAGGGGGCCTACAATGAGCAGTTCTTC. This codes for CASSLDAQGAYNEQFF.